This T cell receptor (beta chain) stems from a study of blood T cell repertoires in COVID-19. Study as a whole: The analysed material was cDNA or gDNA that came from T cells, B-cell-depleted T cells, or PBMCs.

TCRdb keeps only in-frame clones here, not all; method: immunoSEQ multiplex PCR. The sample has 45,000 to 55,000 clones, less than 90% seen once. This CDR3 has 17 residues. The rearrangement joins TRBV21-1 to TRBJ2-1; the table calls TRBD2, which could not be checked here. TRBV21-1 is a documented pseudogene. This TCR was sampled from a human donor in a cohort sampled during active COVID-19. Sample: peripheral blood. CDR3 residues: CASSKEETLSSYNEQFF. CDR3 DNA sequence: TGTGCCAGCAGCAAAGAGGAGACCCTGAGCTCCTACAATGAGCAGTTCTTC.